The clone carrying this TCR beta chain appeared once. Its matching antigen is unknown. The V gene lost 8 bases and the J gene lost 1 base, with 11 bases spanning the gap. The CDR3 loop spans 12 amino acids. In germline, CDR1 is SQVTM, CDR2 ANQGSEA. Individuals who donated were healthy Caucasians from Russia aged roughly 6 to 90. The data originate from a study of blood T cells in healthy people across ages. A sample-barcoded 5' primer and a J-beta primer mix were used in a second PCR of roughly 7 to 12 cycles. TCRdb used MiXCR to reprocess the 5' RACE reads, holding one entry per CDR3 protein. This sample carries approximately 810,000 distinct CDR3 sequences, about 28% of them seen once, and the ten largest clones take around 15%. Study results and caveats: A greater number of naive CD4+ cells and higher diversity distinguished long-lived donors from aged donors.

The rearrangement links TRBV29-1 to TRBJ1-1, with no clear D. The receptor was isolated from a woman of 80 years or more in good health. Sequencing was done on a sample of blood. The chain's CDR3 is CSLREGNTEAFF. The CDR3 bases are TGCAGCTTGAGGGAGGGGAACACTGAAGCTTTCTTT.